This TCR beta chain is from a study of T cell repertoires in cytomegalovirus infection. Background on the study: Selected CMV epitopes included recently identified HLA-C-restricted ones as well as well-studied HLA-B-restricted ones. Based on public TCR beta signatures, there were indications of CMV infection and of a matching HLA type.

TCRdb recomputed calls from the reads with MiXCR, one row per CDR3 protein. The sample lists about 110,000 distinct CDR3 sequences, roughly 39% seen once, with roughly 70% in the top ten. Worth noting for this clonotype: Antigen unknown.

CDR3 length: 13 residues. V was clipped by 4 bases and J by 7 bases; unmatched bases: 1. CDR1 and CDR2 from the germline V gene are MNHEY and SMNVEV (reference sequence). Study-wide results and limits: HLA-C-restricted CMV-specific TCR beta clonotypes prevailed in the ex vivo response. Adding up the frequency of public TCR beta families identified people who carried CMV plus the relevant HLA.

This sequence originates from a human donor in good health (CMV status not recorded). Some clones in this sample may be carry-over from other donors' samples. This chain joins TRBV27 and TRBJ2-2; 9 bases are shared with TRBD1. The material was CD8+ T cells from cultured PBMCs, obtained from culture after CMV antigen stimulation. This chain's CDR3 is CASSSTGGGELFF. Here the CDR3 DNA reads TGTGCCAGCAGTTCGACAGGGGGCGGGGAGCTGTTTTTT.